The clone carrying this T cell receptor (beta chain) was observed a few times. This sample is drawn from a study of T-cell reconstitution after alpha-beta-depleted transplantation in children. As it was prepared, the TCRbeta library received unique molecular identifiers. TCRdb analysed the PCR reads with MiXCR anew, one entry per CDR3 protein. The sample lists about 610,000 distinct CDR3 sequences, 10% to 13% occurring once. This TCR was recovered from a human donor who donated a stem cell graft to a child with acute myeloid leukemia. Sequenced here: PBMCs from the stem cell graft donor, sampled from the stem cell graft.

CDR3 sequence: CATSIATGTGGEQYF. CDR3 DNA: TGTGCCACCAGCATCGCAACCGGGACAGGGGGTGAGCAGTACTTC. The chain couples TRBV15 to TRBJ2-7; 11 nucleotides align to TRBD1. V dropped 4 bases and J dropped 7; count of bases not matched to a gene: 9. Germline lookup yields CDR1 LNHNV and CDR2 YYDKDF (reference sequence). The length of the CDR3 is 15 residues.